This TCR beta chain was recovered during a study of OX40 agonist ivuxolimab in advanced cancers. Study background: Dose-escalation cases comprised hepatocellular carcinoma, melanoma, renal cell or head and neck cancer.

In germline, CDR1 is MNHNS, CDR2 SASEGT. The CDR3 sequence is 16 residues long. V lost 0 bases and J lost 0, with 9 bases in between. Sequencing used immunoSEQ multiplex PCR; TCRdb keeps in-frame clones, though not all of them. The data show approximately 80,000 clones, less than 95% seen once. The source was CD4+ or CD8+ T cells sorted from blood, collected in a trial of the OX40 agonist ivuxolimab. The sequence was obtained from an adult with an advanced solid tumor such as melanoma, head and neck, liver or kidney cancer. V is TRBV6-1 and J is TRBJ1-5; D is unclear. The CDR3 DNA reads as TGTGCCAGCAGTGAAGCGGGCAGCCATAGCAATCAGCCCCAGCATTTT. It encodes CASSEAGSHSNQPQHF.